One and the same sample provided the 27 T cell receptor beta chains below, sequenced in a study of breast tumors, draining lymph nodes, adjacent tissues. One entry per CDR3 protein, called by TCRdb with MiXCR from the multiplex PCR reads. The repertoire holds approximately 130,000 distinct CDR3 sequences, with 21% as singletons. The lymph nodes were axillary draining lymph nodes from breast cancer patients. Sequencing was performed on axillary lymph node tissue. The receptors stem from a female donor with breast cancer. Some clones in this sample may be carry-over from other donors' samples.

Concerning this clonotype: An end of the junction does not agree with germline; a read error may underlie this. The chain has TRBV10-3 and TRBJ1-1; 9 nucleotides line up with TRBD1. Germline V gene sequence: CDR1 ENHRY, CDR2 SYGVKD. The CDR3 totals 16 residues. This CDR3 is CAISSLDRGLNSEAFF. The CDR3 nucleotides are TGTGCCATCAGTTCCCTGGACAGGGGCCTGAACTCTGAAGCTTTCTTT.

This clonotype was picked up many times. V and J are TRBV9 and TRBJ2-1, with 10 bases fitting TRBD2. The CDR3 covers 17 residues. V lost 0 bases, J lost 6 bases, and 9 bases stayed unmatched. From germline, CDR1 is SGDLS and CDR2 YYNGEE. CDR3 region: CASSVDPSGSLGNEQFF. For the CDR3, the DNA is TGTGCCAGCAGCGTAGATCCTAGCGGGAGTTTGGGCAATGAGCAGTTCTTC.

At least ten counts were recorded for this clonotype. CDR3 nucleotide sequence: TGTGCCAGCAGTTTATCAGGGCTAACAGATACGCAGTATTTT. This translates into CASSLSGLTDTQYF. The gene calls are TRBV28 and TRBJ2-3; the D gene is possibly TRBD1 (5 bases). Germline values: CDR1 MDHEN, CDR2 SYDVKM. The CDR3 runs to 14 residues. V was trimmed by 1 base and J by 3 bases, leaving 8 bases between them.

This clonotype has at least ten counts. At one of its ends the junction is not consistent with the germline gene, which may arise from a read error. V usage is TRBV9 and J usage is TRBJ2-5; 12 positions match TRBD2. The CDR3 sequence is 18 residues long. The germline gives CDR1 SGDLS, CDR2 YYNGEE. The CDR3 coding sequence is TGTGCCAGCAGCGTAAGAGGGCTAGCGGGAGGGCCAGGGGAGACTCAGTACTTC. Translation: CASSVRGLAGGPGETQYF. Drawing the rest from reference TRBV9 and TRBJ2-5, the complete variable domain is DSGVTQTPKHLITATGQRVTLRCSPRSGDLSVYWYQQSLDQGLQFLIQYYNGEERAKGNILERFSAQQFPDLHSELNLSSLELGDSALYFCASSVRGLAGGPGETQYFGPGTRLLVL.

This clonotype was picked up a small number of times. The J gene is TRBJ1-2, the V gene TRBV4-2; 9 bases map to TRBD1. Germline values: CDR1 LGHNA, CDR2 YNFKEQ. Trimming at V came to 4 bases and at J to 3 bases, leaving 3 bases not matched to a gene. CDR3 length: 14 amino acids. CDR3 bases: TGTGCCAGCAGCCCGGGACAGGGAGACTATGGCTACACCTTC. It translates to CASSPGQGDYGYTF.

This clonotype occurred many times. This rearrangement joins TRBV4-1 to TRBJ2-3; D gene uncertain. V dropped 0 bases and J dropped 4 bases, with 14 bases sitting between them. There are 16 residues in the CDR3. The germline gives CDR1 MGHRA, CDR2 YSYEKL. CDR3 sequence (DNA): TGCGCCAGCAGCCAAGATAGGTCCGAGGCCCCAGATACGCAGTATTTT. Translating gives CASSQDRSEAPDTQYF.

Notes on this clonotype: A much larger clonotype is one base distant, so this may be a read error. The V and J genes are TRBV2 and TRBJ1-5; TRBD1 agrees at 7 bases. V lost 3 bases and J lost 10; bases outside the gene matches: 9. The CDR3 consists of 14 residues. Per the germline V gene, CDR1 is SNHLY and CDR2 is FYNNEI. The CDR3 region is CASSDRQGRRPQHF. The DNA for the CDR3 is TGTGCCAGCAGTGACCGACAGGGTCGGAGACCCCAGCATTTT.

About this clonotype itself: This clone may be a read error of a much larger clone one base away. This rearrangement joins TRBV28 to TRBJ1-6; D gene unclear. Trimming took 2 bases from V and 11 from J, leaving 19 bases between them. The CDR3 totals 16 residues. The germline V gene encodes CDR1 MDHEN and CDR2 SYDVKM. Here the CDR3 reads CASSLPSGSNYPPLHF. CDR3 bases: TGTGCCAGCAGTTTACCCTCTGGTTCAAACTATCCACCCCTCCACTTT.

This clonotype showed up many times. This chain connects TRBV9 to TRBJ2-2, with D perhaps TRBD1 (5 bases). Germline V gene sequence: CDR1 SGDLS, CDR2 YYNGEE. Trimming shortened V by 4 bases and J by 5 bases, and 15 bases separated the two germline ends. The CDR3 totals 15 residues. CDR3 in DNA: TGTGCCAGCAGCTACCAAGGGGAAGTTACCGGGGAGCTGTTTTTT. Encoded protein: CASSYQGEVTGELFF.

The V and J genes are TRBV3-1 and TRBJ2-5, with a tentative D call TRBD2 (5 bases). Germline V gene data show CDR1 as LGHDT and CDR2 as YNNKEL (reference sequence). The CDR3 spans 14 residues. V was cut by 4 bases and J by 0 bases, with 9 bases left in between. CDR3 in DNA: TGTGCCAGCAGCCTCCGAGCGGACCAAGAGACCCAGTACTTC. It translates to CASSLRADQETQYF.

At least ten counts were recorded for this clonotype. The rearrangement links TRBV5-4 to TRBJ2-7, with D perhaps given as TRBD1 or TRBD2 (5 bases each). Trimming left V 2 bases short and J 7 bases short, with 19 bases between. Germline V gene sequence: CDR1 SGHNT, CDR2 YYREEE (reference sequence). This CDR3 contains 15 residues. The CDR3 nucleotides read TGTGCCAGCAGCTTAGGGACCTGGCGGTCGGGGGAGCAGTACTTC. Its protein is CASSLGTWRSGEQYF.

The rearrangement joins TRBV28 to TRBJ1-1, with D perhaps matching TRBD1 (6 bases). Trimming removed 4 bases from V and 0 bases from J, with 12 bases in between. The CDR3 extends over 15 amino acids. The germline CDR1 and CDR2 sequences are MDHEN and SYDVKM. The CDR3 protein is CASSSGHTMNTEAFF. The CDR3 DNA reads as TGTGCCAGCAGTTCGGGACACACCATGAACACTGAAGCTTTCTTT.

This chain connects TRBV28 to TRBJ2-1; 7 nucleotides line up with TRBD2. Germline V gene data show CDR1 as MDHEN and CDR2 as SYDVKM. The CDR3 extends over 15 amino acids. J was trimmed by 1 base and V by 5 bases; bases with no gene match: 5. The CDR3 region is CASSLAAPSYNEQFF. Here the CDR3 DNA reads TGTGCCAGCAGTCTAGCGGCTCCATCCTACAATGAGCAGTTCTTC. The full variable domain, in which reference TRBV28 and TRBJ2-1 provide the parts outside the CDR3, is DVKVTQSSRYLVKRTGEKVFLECVQDMDHENMFWYRQDPGLGLRLIYFSYDVKMKEKGDIPEGYSVSREKKERFSLILESASTNQTSMYLCASSLAAPSYNEQFFGPGTRLTVL.

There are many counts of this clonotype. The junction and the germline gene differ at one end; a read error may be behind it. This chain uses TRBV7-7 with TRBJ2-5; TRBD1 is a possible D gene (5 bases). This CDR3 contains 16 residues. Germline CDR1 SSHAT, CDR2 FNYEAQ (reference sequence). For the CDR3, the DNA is TGTGCTAGCAGCTTAGGAAGTTCAGGGTCGAGGAAGACCCAGTACTTC. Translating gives CASSLGSSGSRKTQYF.

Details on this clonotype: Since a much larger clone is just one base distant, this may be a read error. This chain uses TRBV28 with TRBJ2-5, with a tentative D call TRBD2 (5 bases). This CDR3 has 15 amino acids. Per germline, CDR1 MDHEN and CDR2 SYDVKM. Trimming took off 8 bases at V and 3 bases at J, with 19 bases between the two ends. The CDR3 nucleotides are TGTGCCAGCCGTTCCCACGGTCCACTAGAAGAGACCCAGTACTTC. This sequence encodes CASRSHGPLEETQYF.

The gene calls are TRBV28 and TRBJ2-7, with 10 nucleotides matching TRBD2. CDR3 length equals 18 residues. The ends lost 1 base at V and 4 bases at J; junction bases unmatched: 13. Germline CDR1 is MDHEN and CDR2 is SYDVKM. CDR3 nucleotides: TGTGCCAGCAGTTTATCCGATCAGCGGGAGGGGACCTTGTACGAGCAGTACTTC. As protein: CASSLSDQREGTLYEQYF.

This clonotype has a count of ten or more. The CDR3 DNA follows: TGTGCCAGCACCCCGAGGGGGGTCTCCTACGAGCAGTACTTC. Protein sequence: CASTPRGVSYEQYF. The chain is built from TRBV6-1 and TRBJ2-7; D tentatively fits TRBD1 or TRBD2 (6 bases each). Per the germline V gene, CDR1 is MNHNS and CDR2 is SASEGT. This CDR3 contains 14 residues. Trimming shortened V by 7 bases and J by 0 bases, and 13 bases separated the two germline ends.

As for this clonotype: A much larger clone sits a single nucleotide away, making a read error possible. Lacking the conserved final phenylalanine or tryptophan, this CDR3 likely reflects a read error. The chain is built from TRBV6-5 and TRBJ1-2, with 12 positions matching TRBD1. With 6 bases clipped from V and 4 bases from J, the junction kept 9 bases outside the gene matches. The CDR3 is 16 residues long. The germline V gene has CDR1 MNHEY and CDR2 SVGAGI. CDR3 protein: CASSLAGTGGAYGYTS. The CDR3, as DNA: TGTGCCAGCAGCCTAGCGGGGACAGGGGGCGCCTATGGCTACACCTCC.

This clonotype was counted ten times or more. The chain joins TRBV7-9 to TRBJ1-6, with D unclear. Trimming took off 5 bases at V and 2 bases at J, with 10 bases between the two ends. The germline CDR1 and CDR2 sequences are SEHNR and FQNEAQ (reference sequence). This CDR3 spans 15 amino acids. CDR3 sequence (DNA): TGTGCCAGCAGCCCGGCGGGCCCCTATAATTCACCCCTCCACTTT. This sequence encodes CASSPAGPYNSPLHF.

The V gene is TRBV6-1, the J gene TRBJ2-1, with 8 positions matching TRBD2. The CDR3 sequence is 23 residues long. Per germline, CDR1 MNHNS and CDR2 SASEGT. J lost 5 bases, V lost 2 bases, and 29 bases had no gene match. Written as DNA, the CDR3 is TGTGCCAGCAGTGAATTTATTGAGGGAACTTTCCCCCTAAGCGGGAGTTTCCACAATGAGCAGTTCTTC. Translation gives CASSEFIEGTFPLSGSFHNEQFF.

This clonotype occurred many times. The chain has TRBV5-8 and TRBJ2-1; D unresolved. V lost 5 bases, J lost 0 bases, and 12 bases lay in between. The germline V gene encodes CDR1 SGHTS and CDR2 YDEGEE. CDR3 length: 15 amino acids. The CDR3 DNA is TGTGCCAGCAGGCGGCACACAAACTCCTACAATGAGCAGTTCTTC. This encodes CASRRHTNSYNEQFF.

CDR3 region: CASSKTSGIGNEQFF. The CDR3 coding sequence is TGTGCCAGCAGCAAAACTAGCGGGATTGGCAATGAGCAGTTCTTC. The chain links TRBV11-3 to TRBJ2-1, with 10 bases fitting TRBD2. V shed 5 bases and J 6 bases; nucleotides not matched to a gene: 7. This CDR3 contains 15 residues. In germline, CDR1 is SGHNT, CDR2 YENEEA.

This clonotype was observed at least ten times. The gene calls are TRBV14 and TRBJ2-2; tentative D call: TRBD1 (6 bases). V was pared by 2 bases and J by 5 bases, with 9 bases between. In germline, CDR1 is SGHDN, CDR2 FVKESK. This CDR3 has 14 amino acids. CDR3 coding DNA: TGTGCCAGCAGCCAAAATCAGGGGACCGGGGAGCTGTTTTTT. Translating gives CASSQNQGTGELFF.

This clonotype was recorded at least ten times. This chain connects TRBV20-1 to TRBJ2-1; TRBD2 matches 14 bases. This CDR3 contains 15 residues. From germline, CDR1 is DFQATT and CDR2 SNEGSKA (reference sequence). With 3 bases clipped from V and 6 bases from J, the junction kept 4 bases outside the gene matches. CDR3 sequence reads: CSARGTSGSGNEQFF. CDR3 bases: TGCAGTGCTAGGGGGACTAGCGGGAGCGGCAATGAGCAGTTCTTC.

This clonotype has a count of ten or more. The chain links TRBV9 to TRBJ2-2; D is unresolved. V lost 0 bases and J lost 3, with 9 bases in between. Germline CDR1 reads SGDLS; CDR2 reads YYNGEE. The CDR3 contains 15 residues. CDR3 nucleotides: TGTGCCAGCAGCGTAGAATTGGATCACACCGGGGAGCTGTTTTTT. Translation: CASSVELDHTGELFF.

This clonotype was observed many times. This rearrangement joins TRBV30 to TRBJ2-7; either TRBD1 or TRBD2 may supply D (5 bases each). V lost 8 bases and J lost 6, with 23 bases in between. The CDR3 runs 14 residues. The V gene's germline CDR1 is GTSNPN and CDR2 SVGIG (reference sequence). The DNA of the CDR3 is TGTGCCCTTCGGGGACCGGGACCACCATTCGAGCAGTACTTC. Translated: CALRGPGPPFEQYF.

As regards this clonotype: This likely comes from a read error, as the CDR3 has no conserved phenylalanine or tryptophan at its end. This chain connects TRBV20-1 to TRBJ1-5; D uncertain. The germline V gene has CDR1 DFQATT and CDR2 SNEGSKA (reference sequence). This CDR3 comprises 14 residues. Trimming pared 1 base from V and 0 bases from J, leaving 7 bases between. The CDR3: CSARVVGSNQPQHL. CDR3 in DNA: TGCAGTGCTAGAGTAGTTGGTAGCAATCAGCCCCAGCATCTT.